Sequencing of this TCR beta chain was carried out in a study of low-dose radiotherapy and immunotherapy resistance in tumors (dated by TCRdb to the early 2020s). Concerning the study at large: In Cohort 1, each fraction delivered 0.5 Gy every 2 weeks, and the prescribed total PTV dose was 6.5 Gy. For Cohort 2, the dose was 1 Gy per fraction given every two weeks, adding up to 13 Gy in total across 26 weeks. Nivolumab and ipilimumab were both given intravenously, with nivolumab at a 240 mg flat dose every two weeks and ipilimumab at 1 mg/kg every six weeks. Randomization of trial participants into treatment groups was not performed. Eight patients were included in the translational analysis, namely three from the first dose cohort plus the first five from the second dose cohort. Cyclophosphamide 200 mg/m2 was given intravenously every two weeks, one day before each radiation and immunotherapy administration. Patients took aspirin 300 mg orally once daily for four cycles, starting on cycle 1 day 1.

V loses 6 bases, J loses 4 bases, and the germline ends lie 6 bases apart. From a lookup of the germline V gene (reference sequence), CDR1 and CDR2 are MNHEY and SMNVEV. Taken from cysteine to phenylalanine, the CDR3 has 11 residues. Only CDR3 DNA remains: 33 bases, in frame from the first base. The sequencer listed for this sample is Illumina HiSeq 2500. First-strand cDNA was synthesized using Superscript III and a set of TRAV- and TRBV-specific primers, so that both TCRalpha and TCRbeta chains were covered. A roughly 19-cycle PCR with Phusion amplified the TCRs, pairing a constant-region primer with the adapter that was attached to the V primers. The MessageAmp II aRNA Amplification Kit was used to amplify the isolated mRNA, with in vitro transcription run for under 20 hours at 37 degrees C. The Dynabeads mRNA DIRECT Purification Kit was used to isolate mRNA for TCR sequencing. Indexed Illumina adapters were added in a second Phusion PCR of 25 cycles, after which AMPure XP beads were used to purify the products. Per the authors' processing: Custom Perl scripts pooled TCR sequences encoding the same protein, removed out-of-frame sequences and computed each clonotype's abundance. TCR sequences supported by only a single read were excluded from analysis. Among the metrics used to describe the repertoires were Shannon entropy, Gini index, clonality, richness, and the frequency of TCRs shared between repertoires. TCRdb trimmed the raw reads at Q25, called clones with MiXCR and kept productive beta chains. Every entry covers one CDR3 protein and lists the most common genes and DNA from its rows. It is TCRdb's table, rather than the study itself, that gives the V and J calls and clone size. This sample gives 60,000 or so distinct CDR3 sequences in total; about 23% of them show up just once. The ten largest clones take up approximately 6.4% of the sample.

Many counts were recorded for this clonotype. Its antigen remains undetermined. Base qualities are not provided; no much larger clone lies one nucleotide away. The sample's time point label, in plain terms: after trial treatment. The sample's treatment or condition label, decoded: LDRT plus nivolumab, ipilimumab, low-dose cyclophosphamide and aspirin (RACIN trial). The donors took part in RACIN, a single-arm, phase I, dose-escalation trial that combined nivolumab, ipilimumab, aspirin, low-dose cyclophosphamide and low-dose radiotherapy. Eligible patients had advanced, TIL-negative solid tumors. The origin of this receptor is a male donor with prostate cancer. In this chain, TRBV27 is recombined with TRBJ1-1, with no reliable assignment of the D segment. The sequencing used PBMCs, collected after low-dose radiotherapy plus immunotherapy. The DNA is TGTGCCAGCAGGGCCGGCACTGAAGCTTTCTTT. Translated, this is CASRAGTEAFF.